This T cell receptor (beta chain) was obtained from a study of cytomegalovirus exposure and HLA in healthy donors. Study observations and caveats: In an earlier analysis, productive rearrangement rates for most beta V segments clustered near 87% or 30%. Reports described diagnosis of cytomegalovirus status by the classifier as highly specific and sensitive. Among CMV-associated TCR beta chains, most appeared HLA-restricted in a later analysis.

The study ran its PCR with 60 Vbeta and 13 Jbeta primers. Produced via immunoSEQ multiplex PCR; TCRdb's table is partial and in-frame only. This sample has some 110,000 clones, with roughly four fifths found just once. This clone was seen only once. As yet, its antigen is unknown. The length of the CDR3 is 12 residues. V gave up 6 bases and J gave up 3 bases; unmatched junction bases: 1. Germline lookup yields CDR1 SGHRS and CDR2 YFSETQ. Sequencing was done on a sample of PBMCs. The chain couples TRBV5-1 to TRBJ1-1, with 8 nucleotides matching TRBD1. The origin of this receptor is a man aged 50-60 years in good health and CMV-seropositive. CDR3 loop: CASKTGDTEAFF. For the CDR3, the DNA is TGCGCCAGCAAGACAGGGGACACTGAAGCTTTCTTT.